This T cell receptor beta chain emerged from a study of OX40 agonist ivuxolimab in advanced cancers. Study overall: At 0.01 to 10 mg/kg, ivuxolimab was administered intravenously to patients every 2 weeks.

Blood was sampled at baseline, cycle 4 day 1, and cycle 7 day 1. Notes on this clone: Its target is unknown.

Whole-study findings and limits: There were also nonresponders showing low normalized T-cell clonal expansion. At 0.1 to 3.0 mg/kg, clonal expansion of CD4+ and CD8+ blood T cells had occurred by week 6.

Trimming left V 4 bases short and J 1 base short, with 23 bases between. The CDR3 is made up of 18 amino acids. Germline CDR1 is SGHKS and CDR2 is YYEKEE (reference sequence). Generated by immunoSEQ multiplex PCR, the TCRdb table keeps only in-frame clones and is missing some. The sample lists around 70,000 clones; 84% were seen once. The clonotype comes from an adult with an advanced solid tumor such as melanoma, head and neck, liver or kidney cancer. The V gene is TRBV5-5, the J gene TRBJ1-1, with D maybe TRBD1 (6 bases). This material consisted of CD4+ or CD8+ T cells sorted from blood, taken in a trial of the OX40 agonist ivuxolimab. CDR3 residues: CASSTGLGGRWANTEAFF. CDR3 nucleotide sequence: TGTGCCAGCAGCACGGGCCTAGGGGGACGGTGGGCGAACACTGAAGCTTTCTTT.